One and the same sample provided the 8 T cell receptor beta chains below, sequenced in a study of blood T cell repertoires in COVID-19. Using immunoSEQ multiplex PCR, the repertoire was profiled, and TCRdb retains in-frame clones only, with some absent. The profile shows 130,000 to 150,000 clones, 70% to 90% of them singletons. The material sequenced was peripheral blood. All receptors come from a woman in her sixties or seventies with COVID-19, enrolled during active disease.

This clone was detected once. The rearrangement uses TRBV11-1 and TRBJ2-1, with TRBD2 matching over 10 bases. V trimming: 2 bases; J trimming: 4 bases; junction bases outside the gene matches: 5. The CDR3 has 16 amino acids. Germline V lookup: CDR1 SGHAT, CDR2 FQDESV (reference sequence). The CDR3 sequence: CASSLNGLADYNEQFF. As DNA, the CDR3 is TGTGCCAGCAGCTTAAACGGACTAGCGGATTACAATGAGCAGTTCTTC. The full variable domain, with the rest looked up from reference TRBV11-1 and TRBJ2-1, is EAEVAQSPRYKITEKSQAVAFWCDPISGHATLYWYRQILGQGPELLVQFQDESVVDDSQLPKDRFSAERLKGVDSTLKIQPAELGDSAMYLCASSLNGLADYNEQFFGPGTRLTVL.

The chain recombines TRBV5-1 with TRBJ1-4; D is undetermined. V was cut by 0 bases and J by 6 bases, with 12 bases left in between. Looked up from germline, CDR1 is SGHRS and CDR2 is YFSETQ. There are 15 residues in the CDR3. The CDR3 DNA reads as TGCGCCAGCAGCTTGGCGGCGGTTCTTGATGAAAAACTGTTTTTT. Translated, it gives CASSLAAVLDEKLFF.

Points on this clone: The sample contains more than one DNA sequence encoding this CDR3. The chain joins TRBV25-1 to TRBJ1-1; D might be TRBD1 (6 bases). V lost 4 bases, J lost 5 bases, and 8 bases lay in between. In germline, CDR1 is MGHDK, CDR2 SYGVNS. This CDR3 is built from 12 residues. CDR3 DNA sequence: TGTGCCAGCAGTGGAACAGGGACTGAAGCTTTCTTT. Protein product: CASSGTGTEAFF. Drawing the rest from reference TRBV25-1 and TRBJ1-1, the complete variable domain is EADIYQTPRYLVIGTGKKITLECSQTMGHDKMYWYQQDPGMELHLIHYSYGVNSTEKGDLSSESTVSRIRTEHFPLTLESARPSHTSQYLCASSGTGTEAFFGQGTRLTVV.

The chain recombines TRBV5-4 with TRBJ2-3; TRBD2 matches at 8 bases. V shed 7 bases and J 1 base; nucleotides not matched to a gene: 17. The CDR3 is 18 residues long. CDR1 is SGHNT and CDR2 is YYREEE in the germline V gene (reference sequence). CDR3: CASSPGTSSFFRTDTQYF. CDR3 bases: TGTGCCAGCTCCCCCGGGACTAGTTCTTTTTTCCGCACAGATACGCAGTATTTT.

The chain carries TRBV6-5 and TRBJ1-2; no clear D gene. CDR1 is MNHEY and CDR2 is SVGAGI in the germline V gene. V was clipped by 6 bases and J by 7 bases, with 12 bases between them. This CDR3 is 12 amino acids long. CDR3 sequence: CASRSPGSGYTF. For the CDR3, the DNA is TGTGCCAGCAGGTCTCCGGGGAGTGGCTACACCTTC.

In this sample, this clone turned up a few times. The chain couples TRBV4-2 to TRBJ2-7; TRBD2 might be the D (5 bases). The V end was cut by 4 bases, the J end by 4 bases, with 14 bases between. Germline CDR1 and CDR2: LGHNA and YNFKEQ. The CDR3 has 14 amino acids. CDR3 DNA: TGTGCCAGCAGCCCGCGGGTGGAGAATTACGAGCAGTACTTC. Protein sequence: CASSPRVENYEQYF.

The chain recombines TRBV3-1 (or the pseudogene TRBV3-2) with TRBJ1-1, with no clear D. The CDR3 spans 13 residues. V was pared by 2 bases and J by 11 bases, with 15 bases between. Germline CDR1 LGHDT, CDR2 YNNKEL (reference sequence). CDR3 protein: CASSQKHSVAAFF. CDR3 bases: TGTGCCAGCAGCCAAAAGCACAGTGTGGCGGCTTTCTTT.

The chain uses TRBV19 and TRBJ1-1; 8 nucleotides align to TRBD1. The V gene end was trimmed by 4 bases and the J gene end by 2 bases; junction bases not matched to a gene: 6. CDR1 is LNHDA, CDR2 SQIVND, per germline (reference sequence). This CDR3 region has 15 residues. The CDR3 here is CASSKSAGGNTEAFF. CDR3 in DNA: TGTGCCAGTAGTAAGTCCGCAGGGGGCAACACTGAAGCTTTCTTT.